One sample yielded the 22 T cell receptor beta chains listed below, sequenced in a study of cytomegalovirus exposure and HLA in healthy donors. Primers for the PCR totalled 60 Vbeta and 13 Jbeta. Sequencing used immunoSEQ multiplex PCR; TCRdb keeps in-frame clones, though not all of them. Of about 95,000 clones in the sample, approximately 72% are singletons; the top ten hold over 9.5%. Sequencing was performed on PBMCs. The receptors were gathered from a man younger than 35 in good health and CMV-seropositive.

This clone was found once. The V call is TRBV12-5, the J call TRBJ2-5; D call uncertain. CDR1 and CDR2 (germline): LGHNT, FRNRAP. Trimming shortened V by 2 bases and J by 4 bases, and 8 bases separated the two germline ends. This CDR3 region has 13 residues. The CDR3: CASGLSRTETQYF. CDR3 sequence (DNA): TGTGCTAGTGGTTTGAGTAGAACAGAGACCCAGTACTTC.

This clone was observed a handful of times. The gene calls are TRBV29-1 and TRBJ2-6; 8 bases are a match to TRBD1. V lost 5 bases, J lost 8 bases, and 8 bases stayed unmatched. This CDR3 has 14 residues. In germline, CDR1 is SQVTM, CDR2 ANQGSEA. This CDR3 reads CSVSQGARPNVLTF. In DNA form, the CDR3 reads TGCAGCGTTTCGCAGGGGGCGCGTCCCAACGTCCTGACTTTC. Based on the CDR3 plus reference TRBV29-1 and TRBJ2-6, the full variable domain is SAVISQKPSRDICQRGTSLTIQCQVDSQVTMMFWYRQQPGQSLTLIATANQGSEATYESGFVIDKFPISRPNLTFSTLTVSNMSPEDSSIYLCSVSQGARPNVLTFGAGSRLTVL.

Note on this clone: This sample also contains other DNA sequences that code for the same CDR3. CDR3 in amino acids: CASSLMDRNTGELFF. The DNA of the CDR3 is TGCGCCAGCAGCTTAATGGACAGGAACACCGGGGAGCTGTTTTTT. This chain connects TRBV5-1 to TRBJ2-2, with a possible D match to TRBD1 (6 bases). Trimming stripped 2 bases from V and 1 base from J, with 9 bases between. This CDR3 has 15 amino acids. CDR1 SGHRS and CDR2 YFSETQ come from the germline V gene.

This chain links TRBV29-1 with TRBJ2-1; TRBD1 is a possible D gene (6 bases). V lost 3 bases and J lost 4, with 19 bases in between. The CDR3 sequence is 16 residues long. Germline V gene lookup returns CDR1 SQVTM and CDR2 ANQGSEA. This chain's CDR3 is CSVDPRMGAGYNEQFF. CDR3 nucleotides: TGCAGCGTTGACCCTAGGATGGGGGCAGGATACAATGAGCAGTTCTTC.

This clone has a single count. This rearrangement joins TRBV2 to TRBJ2-3; D may be TRBD1 (6 bases). Germline V CDR1 and CDR2: SNHLY, FYNNEI. This CDR3 spans 15 amino acids. The V and J ends lost 9 bases and 4 bases respectively, with 20 bases between them. As DNA, the CDR3 is TGTGCCAGTAGTCAAGGACAGTTTCCTCCAGATACGCAGTATTTT. It specifies CASSQGQFPPDTQYF. Full variable domain (remainder filled in from reference TRBV2 and TRBJ2-3): EPEVTQTPSHQVTQMGQEVILRCVPISNHLYFYWYRQILGQKVEFLVSFYNNEISEKSEIFDDQFSVERPDGSNFTLKIRSTKLEDSAMYFCASSQGQFPPDTQYFGPGTRLTVL.

The chain employs TRBV19 and TRBJ1-6; TRBD1 matches 8 bases. This CDR3 is built from 15 residues. The germline gives CDR1 LNHDA, CDR2 SQIVND (reference sequence). Trimming took 7 bases from V and 7 from J; bases not matched to a gene: 9. The CDR3 DNA reads as TGTGCCAGTAAAACAGGGGGAGGACAAAATTCACCCCTCCACTTT. Encoded protein: CASKTGGGQNSPLHF.

The chain joins TRBV5-6 to TRBJ1-2; the match to TRBD1 covers 7 bases. Germline CDR1 SGHDT, CDR2 YYEEEE. Trimming removed 1 base from V and 5 bases from J; junction bases left unmatched: 8. The CDR3 totals 15 residues. In DNA form, the CDR3 reads TGTGCCAGCAGCTTGCCCGGGACAGATAATTATGGCTACACCTTC. Translating it yields CASSLPGTDNYGYTF.

This chain joins TRBV7-6 and TRBJ1-6, with D unresolved. CDR3 size: 13 residues. The V and J ends lost 4 bases and 9 bases respectively, with 10 bases between them. Germline V gene data show CDR1 as SGHVS and CDR2 as FNYEAQ. The CDR3 nucleotides are TGTGCCAGCAGCTCAGGCGATGGTTCACCCCTCCACTTT. It codes for CASSSGDGSPLHF. The full variable domain, with the rest looked up from reference TRBV7-6 and TRBJ1-6, is GAGVSQSPRYKVTKRGQDVALRCDPISGHVSLYWYRQALGQGPEFLTYFNYEAQQDKSGLPNDRFSAERPEGSISTLTIQRTEQRDSAMYRCASSSGDGSPLHFGNGTRLTVT.

The chain joins TRBV5-1 to TRBJ2-7; 10 positions agree with TRBD1. This CDR3 has 15 residues. Germline CDR1 SGHRS, CDR2 YFSETQ. The V and J ends lost 4 bases and 6 bases, in that order; junction bases with no gene match: 10. CDR3 residues: CASSGGRTGGSEQYF. As DNA, the CDR3 is TGCGCCAGCAGCGGCGGTAGGACAGGGGGGTCCGAGCAGTACTTC.

This clone was observed a handful of times. This chain uses TRBV28 with TRBJ2-7; TRBD1 aligns across 7 bases. Trimming at V came to 6 bases and at J to 3 bases, leaving 5 bases not matched to a gene. Germline-derived CDR1 and CDR2 are MDHEN and SYDVKM. The CDR3 loop spans 13 amino acids. For the CDR3, the DNA is TGTGCCAGCAGGGGGGACAGCGACTACGAGCAGTACTTC. It is translated as CASRGDSDYEQYF.

V gene TRBV2 combines with J gene TRBJ2-7, with TRBD1 matching 10 bases. The CDR3 sequence is 13 residues long. Germline V CDR1 and CDR2: SNHLY, FYNNEI. V was clipped by 7 bases and J by 6 bases; unmatched bases: 6. CDR3 in amino acids: CASTRDRGSEQYF. In DNA, the CDR3 is TGTGCCAGCACCCGGGACAGGGGTTCCGAGCAGTACTTC.

This clone was picked up a small number of times. CDR3 region: CASSSTGGRQPQHF. As DNA, the CDR3 is TGTGCCAGCAGCTCGACAGGCGGCAGACAGCCCCAGCATTTT. The V call is TRBV28, the J call TRBJ1-5; D may be TRBD1 (6 bases). Per germline, CDR1 MDHEN and CDR2 SYDVKM. The V end lost 6 bases, the J end lost 7 bases, and 16 bases lay between the germline ends. This CDR3 comprises 14 residues.

This clone was counted only a few times. The rearrangement joins TRBV9 to TRBJ2-1; TRBD1 aligns across 7 bases. The CDR3 has 15 amino acids. With 4 bases clipped from V and 5 bases from J, the junction kept 9 bases outside the gene matches. In germline, CDR1 is SGDLS, CDR2 YYNGEE. The CDR3 is CASSPRGTANNEQFF. DNA for the CDR3: TGTGCCAGCAGCCCAAGGGGGACAGCAAACAATGAGCAGTTCTTC.

The chain couples TRBV6-1 to TRBJ2-1; 11 bases align to TRBD1. The CDR3 has 14 amino acids. Germline loops: CDR1 MNHNS, CDR2 SASEGT. V shed 6 bases and J 7 bases; nucleotides not matched to a gene: 5. CDR3 residues: CASSRDRGWNEQFF. In DNA, the CDR3 is TGTGCCAGCAGCCGGGACAGGGGGTGGAATGAGCAGTTCTTC.

The chain recombines TRBV2 with TRBJ1-2, with D unresolved. This CDR3 contains 10 residues. Trimming took off 9 bases at V and 8 bases at J, with 10 bases between the two ends. Germline loops: CDR1 SNHLY, CDR2 FYNNEI. In nucleotides, the CDR3 is TGTGCCAGGCAGCGTCTGGGCTACACCTTC. The encoded protein is CARQRLGYTF.

V usage is TRBV30 and J usage is TRBJ1-1, with 8 bases fitting TRBD1. Germline V gene sequence: CDR1 GTSNPN, CDR2 SVGIG (reference sequence). V shed 3 bases and J 3 bases; nucleotides not matched to a gene: 12. The CDR3 consists of 16 residues. CDR3 DNA sequence: TGTGCCTGGAGAGCCGGCAGGGGGCGCGGAGACACTGAAGCTTTCTTT. As protein: CAWRAGRGRGDTEAFF.

V is TRBV30 and J is TRBJ2-3; D perhaps matches TRBD2 (5 bases). V lost 0 bases and J lost 0, with 19 bases in between. The CDR3 is 18 residues long. Per germline, CDR1 GTSNPN and CDR2 SVGIG (reference sequence). The CDR3 region is CAWSVVGSLLTSTDTQYF. CDR3 sequence (DNA): TGTGCCTGGAGTGTAGTTGGGAGCCTATTAACTAGCACAGATACGCAGTATTTT.

This clone showed up just once. The rearrangement links TRBV4-1 to TRBJ1-3, with 7 bases that match TRBD1. Germline values: CDR1 MGHRA, CDR2 YSYEKL. The CDR3 covers 19 residues. Losses at the gene ends were 0 bases for V and 2 bases for J; bases not matched to a gene: 13. CDR3 sequence: CASSQDTPGQRFPGNTIYF. In DNA, the CDR3 is TGCGCCAGCAGCCAAGATACTCCGGGACAGCGCTTTCCTGGAAACACCATATATTTT.

V is TRBV5-6 and J is TRBJ1-4; 7 nucleotides line up with TRBD1. J lost 4 bases, V lost 3 bases, and 6 bases had no gene match. CDR3 size: 15 residues. Per germline, CDR1 SGHDT and CDR2 YYEEEE. The CDR3 protein is CASSYRDSGNEKLFF. For the CDR3, the DNA is TGTGCCAGCAGCTACCGGGACAGCGGTAATGAAAAACTGTTTTTT.

The chain couples TRBV9 to TRBJ2-3; D is ambiguous. CDR1 and CDR2 from the germline V gene are SGDLS and YYNGEE. V dropped 1 base and J dropped 2 bases, with 14 bases sitting between them. This CDR3 spans 16 amino acids. The CDR3 DNA sequence: TGTGCCAGCAGCGTAAGTTTGATGAGGTCCACAGATACGCAGTATTTT. This gives the protein CASSVSLMRSTDTQYF.

The chain uses TRBV2 and TRBJ1-5, with 7 bases fitting TRBD1. The CDR3 runs to 14 residues. Germline-derived CDR1 and CDR2 are SNHLY and FYNNEI. Trimming took 5 bases from V and 6 from J; bases not matched to a gene: 7. The CDR3 sequence: CASSLDREIQPQHF. Here the CDR3 DNA reads TGTGCCAGCAGTCTCGACAGGGAGATTCAGCCCCAGCATTTT.

V is TRBV11-2 and J is TRBJ1-5; a possible D gene is TRBD1 (5 bases). The CDR3 is 14 amino acids. The V gene lost 1 base and the J gene lost 4 bases, with 8 bases spanning the gap. Germline CDR1 reads SGHAT; CDR2 reads FQNNGV. CDR3 sequence reads: CASSLAGFNQPQHF. The CDR3, as DNA: TGTGCCAGCAGCTTAGCAGGGTTTAATCAGCCCCAGCATTTT.